Following are 12 T cell receptor beta chains from one sample sequenced in a study of siplizumab effects on memory and regulatory T cells (dated 2019 in TCRdb). The method behind the library was the immunoSEQ multiplex PCR assay. TCRdb limited this immuneACCESS table to in-frame rearrangements with V and J called. A share of clones is missing; checked studies link under half to unresolved V genes, and the rest is unexplained. This sample lists around 120,000 clones; roughly 94% were detected once. Roughly 1.7% of the sample is taken by the ten largest. Sequencing was done on a sample of non-Treg CD4+ T cells sorted from blood. The meaning of the sample's cell subset or site label: FACS-sorted unstimulated CD4+ non-regulatory T cells. The receptors here all came from a human donor in good health.

A single count supports this clone. The rearrangement uses TRBV18 and TRBJ2-4, with unresolved D. The V end was cut by 1 base, the J end by 6 bases, with 10 bases between. The CDR3 is made up of 14 amino acids. Germline V gene data show CDR1 as KGHSH and CDR2 as LQKENI. Here the CDR3 reads CASSPQGIPNIQYF. The CDR3 bases are TGTGCCAGCTCACCACAGGGCATCCCAAACATTCAGTACTTC.

The chain links TRBV6-1 to TRBJ2-5; unclear D gene. Trimming shortened V by 6 bases and J by 2 bases, and 10 bases separated the two germline ends. The CDR3 loop spans 13 amino acids. From germline, CDR1 is MNHNS and CDR2 SASEGT. The CDR3 protein is CASRGSLQETQYF. In nucleotides, the CDR3 is TGTGCCAGCAGAGGCAGTTTACAAGAGACCCAGTACTTC.

V usage is TRBV7-2 and J usage is TRBJ2-7, with D perhaps matching TRBD1 (5 bases). Trimming left V 1 base short and J 0 bases short, with 10 bases between. Germline V gene data show CDR1 as SGHTA and CDR2 as FQGNSA. The CDR3 contains 15 residues. CDR3: CASSLGGTSSYEQYF. The CDR3 nucleotides read TGTGCCAGCAGCTTAGGGGGCACGAGCTCCTACGAGCAGTACTTC.

J is TRBJ2-1 and V is TRBV5-1; 10 positions agree with TRBD2. V lost 4 bases and J lost 6; bases outside the gene matches: 13. The germline gives CDR1 SGHRS, CDR2 YFSETQ. This CDR3 has 17 amino acids. The CDR3 bases are TGCGCCAGCAGCCTTCGGACTAGCGGCAGGGGAGTCAATGAGCAGTTCTTC. Its protein product is CASSLRTSGRGVNEQFF.

The CDR3 reads CASSYSIGGSTEAFF. The CDR3, as DNA: TGTGCCAGCAGTTACTCGATAGGGGGGAGCACTGAAGCTTTCTTT. The J gene is TRBJ1-1, the V gene TRBV6-5, with D possibly being TRBD1 (6 bases). Per germline, CDR1 MNHEY and CDR2 SVGAGI. V was cut by 0 bases and J by 4 bases, with 12 bases left in between. This CDR3 is 15 amino acids long.

The rearrangement uses TRBV27 and TRBJ1-1; D unclear. Trimming removed 3 bases from V and 1 base from J, with 9 bases in between. This CDR3 is built from 14 residues. Germline loops: CDR1 MNHEY, CDR2 SMNVEV (reference sequence). The DNA of the CDR3 is TGTGCCAGCAGTTTTTACGGGTCGAACACTGAAGCTTTCTTT. Translating it yields CASSFYGSNTEAFF.

The CDR3 loop is CASSQTSGSTGELFF. CDR3 DNA sequence: TGTGCCAGCAGCCAGACTAGCGGGAGCACCGGGGAGCTGTTTTTT. The chain links TRBV6-6 to TRBJ2-2; TRBD2 matches 12 bases. Germline V gene lookup returns CDR1 MNHNY and CDR2 SVGAGI (reference sequence). CDR3 length: 15 residues. Losses at the gene ends were 6 bases for V and 4 bases for J; bases not matched to a gene: 3.

The rearrangement uses TRBV4-1 and TRBJ1-5, with TRBD1 as a possible D gene (6 bases). The V end was cut by 4 bases, the J end by 7 bases, with 11 bases between. The CDR3 runs to 13 residues. CDR1 is MGHRA and CDR2 is YSYEKL in the germline V gene. The CDR3 sequence: CASSPQGRQPQHF. The CDR3 coding sequence is TGCGCCAGCAGCCCTCAGGGGAGACAGCCCCAGCATTTT.

This rearrangement joins TRBV30 to TRBJ1-5; TRBD1 matches 10 bases. The CDR3 contains 15 residues. The germline CDR1 and CDR2 sequences are GTSNPN and SVGIG (reference sequence). V shed 3 bases, J shed 4 bases, and the junction held 6 bases outside the gene matches. CDR3 residues: CAWSTPGQGNQPQHF. CDR3 in DNA: TGTGCCTGGAGCACACCGGGACAGGGGAATCAGCCCCAGCATTTT. Together with reference TRBV30 and TRBJ1-5, the CDR3 gives the full variable domain: SQTIHQWPATLVQPVGSPLSLECTVEGTSNPNLYWYRQAAGRGLQLLFYSVGIGQISSEVPQNLSASRPQDRQFILSSKKLLLSDSGFYLCAWSTPGQGNQPQHFGDGTRLSIL.

The chain employs TRBV4-1 and TRBJ2-3, with TRBD2 identical over 7 bases. The junction had 8 bases not matched to a gene; V was cut back by 4 bases and J by 1 base. The germline V gene encodes CDR1 MGHRA and CDR2 YSYEKL. This CDR3 has 16 amino acids. DNA of the CDR3: TGCGCCAGCAGCCCACTTAAGGCGGGGGGCACAGATACGCAGTATTTT. It is translated as CASSPLKAGGTDTQYF.

The chain couples TRBV5-4 to TRBJ1-4; D may be TRBD1 (5 bases). The germline V and J ends were trimmed by 1 base and 8 bases, with 9 bases remaining between them. The CDR3 consists of 13 residues. Germline CDR1 is SGHNT and CDR2 is YYREEE (reference sequence). CDR3 sequence reads: CASSLPGGEKLFF. CDR3 nucleotide sequence: TGTGCCAGCAGCTTGCCCGGGGGGGAAAAACTGTTTTTT.

In this sample, this clone turned up once. The chain combines TRBV11-2 with TRBJ2-7; TRBD1 agrees at 8 bases. Trimming removed 5 bases from V and 0 bases from J; junction bases left unmatched: 9. The CDR3 loop spans 16 amino acids. Germline V gene lookup returns CDR1 SGHAT and CDR2 FQNNGV. The CDR3 nucleotides read TGTGCCAGCAGCGCCCGACAGGGGTCTCCCTCCTACGAGCAGTACTTC. Residues: CASSARQGSPSYEQYF.